This T cell receptor beta chain came from a study of cytomegalovirus exposure and HLA in healthy donors. Findings and caveats of the study: Presence/absence analyses supposed approximately even sequencing depth among donors.

In germline, CDR1 is SGHTA, CDR2 FQGNSA. CDR3 length equals 13 residues. V dropped 4 bases and J dropped 1 base, with 7 bases sitting between them. The PCR employed 60 Vbeta primers together with 13 Jbeta primers. TCRdb's table, derived via immunoSEQ multiplex PCR, lists solely in-frame clones and lacks some. The sample consists of 150,000 to 180,000 clones, more than 60% of them appearing once. Regarding this clone: Its antigen is unknown.

The rearrangement uses TRBV7-2 and TRBJ2-5; TRBD2 might be the D (6 bases). The sequencing input was PBMCs. The clonotype was recovered from a middle-aged woman in good health and CMV-seronegative. CDR3 protein: CASSWDFQETQYF. The CDR3 DNA reads TGTGCCAGCAGCTGGGACTTCCAAGAGACCCAGTACTTC. Full variable domain (outside the CDR3, taken from reference TRBV7-2 and TRBJ2-5): GAGVSQSPSNKVTEKGKDVELRCDPISGHTALYWYRQSLGQGLEFLIYFQGNSAPDKSGLPSDRFSAERTGGSVSTLTIQRTQQEDSAVYLCASSWDFQETQYFGPGTRLLVL.